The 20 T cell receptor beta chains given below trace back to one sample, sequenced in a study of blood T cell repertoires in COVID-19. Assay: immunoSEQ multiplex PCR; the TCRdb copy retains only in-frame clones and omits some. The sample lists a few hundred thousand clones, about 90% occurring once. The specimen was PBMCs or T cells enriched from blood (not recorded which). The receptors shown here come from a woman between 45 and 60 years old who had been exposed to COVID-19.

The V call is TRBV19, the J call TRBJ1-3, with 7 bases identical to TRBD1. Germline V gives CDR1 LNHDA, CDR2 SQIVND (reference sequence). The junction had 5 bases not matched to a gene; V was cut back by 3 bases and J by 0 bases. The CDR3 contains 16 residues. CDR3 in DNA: TGTGCCAGTAGTATTACAGGACAGGTCTCTGGAAACACCATATATTTT. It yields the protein CASSITGQVSGNTIYF.

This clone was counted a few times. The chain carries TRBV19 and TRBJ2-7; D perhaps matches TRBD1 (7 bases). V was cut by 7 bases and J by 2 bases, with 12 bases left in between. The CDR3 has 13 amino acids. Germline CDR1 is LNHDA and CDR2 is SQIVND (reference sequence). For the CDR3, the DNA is TGTGCCAGTAACAGGGGACTTACCTACGAGCAGTACTTC. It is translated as CASNRGLTYEQYF.

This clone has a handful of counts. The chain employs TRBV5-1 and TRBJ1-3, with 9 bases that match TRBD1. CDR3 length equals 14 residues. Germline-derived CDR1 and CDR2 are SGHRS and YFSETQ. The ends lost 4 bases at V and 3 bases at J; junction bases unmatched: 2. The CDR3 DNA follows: TGCGCCAGCAGCGGGGGACAGGGTGGAAACACCATATATTTT. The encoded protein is CASSGGQGGNTIYF.

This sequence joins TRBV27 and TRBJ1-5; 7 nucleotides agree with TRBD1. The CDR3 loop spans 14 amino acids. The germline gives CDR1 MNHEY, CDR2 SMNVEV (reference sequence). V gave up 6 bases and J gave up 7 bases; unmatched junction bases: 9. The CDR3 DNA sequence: TGTGCCAGCAGCTCCGGGACAGTGGGCCAGCCCCAGCATTTT. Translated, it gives CASSSGTVGQPQHF.

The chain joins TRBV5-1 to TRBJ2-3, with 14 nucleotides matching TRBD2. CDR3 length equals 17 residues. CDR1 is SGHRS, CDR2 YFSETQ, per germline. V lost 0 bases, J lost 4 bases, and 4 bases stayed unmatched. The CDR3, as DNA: TGCGCCAGCAGCTTGGCCGGGACTAGCGGGGGTTCAGATACGCAGTATTTT. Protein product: CASSLAGTSGGSDTQYF.

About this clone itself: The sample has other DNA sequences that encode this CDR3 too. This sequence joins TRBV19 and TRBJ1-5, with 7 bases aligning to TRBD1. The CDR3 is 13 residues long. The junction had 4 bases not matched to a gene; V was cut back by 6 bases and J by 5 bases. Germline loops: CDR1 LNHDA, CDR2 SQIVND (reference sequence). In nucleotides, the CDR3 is TGTGCCAGTAGCACAGACAGGGATCAGCCCCAGCATTTT. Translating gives CASSTDRDQPQHF.

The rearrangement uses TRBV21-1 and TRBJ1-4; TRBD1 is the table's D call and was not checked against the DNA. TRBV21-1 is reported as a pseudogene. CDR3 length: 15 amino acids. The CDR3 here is CASSKKRTANEKLFF. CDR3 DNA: TGTGCCAGCAGCAAAAAAAGGACAGCTAATGAAAAACTGTTTTTT.

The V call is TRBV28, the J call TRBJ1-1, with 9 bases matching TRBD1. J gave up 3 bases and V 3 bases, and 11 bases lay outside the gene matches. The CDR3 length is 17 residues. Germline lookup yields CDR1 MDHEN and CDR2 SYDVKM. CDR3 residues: CASSFEGTGWADTEAFF. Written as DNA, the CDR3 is TGTGCCAGCAGTTTTGAGGGGACAGGGTGGGCGGACACTGAAGCTTTCTTT.

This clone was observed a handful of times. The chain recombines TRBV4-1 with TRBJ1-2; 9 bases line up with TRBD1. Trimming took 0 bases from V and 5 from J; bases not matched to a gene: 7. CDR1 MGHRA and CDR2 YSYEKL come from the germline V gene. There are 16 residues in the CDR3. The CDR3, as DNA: TGCGCCAGCAGCCAAGATCCCCGGACAGGGGCGTATGGCTACACCTTC. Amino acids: CASSQDPRTGAYGYTF.

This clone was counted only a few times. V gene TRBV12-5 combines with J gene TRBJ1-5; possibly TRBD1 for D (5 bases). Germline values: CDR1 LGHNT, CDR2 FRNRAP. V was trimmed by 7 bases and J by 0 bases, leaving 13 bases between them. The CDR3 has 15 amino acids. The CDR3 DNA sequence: TGTGCTAGTGCCGCCACGGGACTTAGCAATCAGCCCCAGCATTTT. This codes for CASAATGLSNQPQHF.

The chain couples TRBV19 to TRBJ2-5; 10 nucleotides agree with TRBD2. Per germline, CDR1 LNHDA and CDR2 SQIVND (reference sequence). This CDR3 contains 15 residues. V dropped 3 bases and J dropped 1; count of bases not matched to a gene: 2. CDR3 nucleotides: TGTGCCAGTAGTATCAGCGGGGGGGCCCAAGAGACCCAGTACTTC. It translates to CASSISGGAQETQYF.

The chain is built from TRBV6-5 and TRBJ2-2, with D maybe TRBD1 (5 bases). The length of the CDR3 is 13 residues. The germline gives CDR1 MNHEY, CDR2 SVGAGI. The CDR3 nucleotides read TGTGCTTACACCGACAGAGACACCGGGGAGCTGTTTTTT. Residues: CAYTDRDTGELFF.

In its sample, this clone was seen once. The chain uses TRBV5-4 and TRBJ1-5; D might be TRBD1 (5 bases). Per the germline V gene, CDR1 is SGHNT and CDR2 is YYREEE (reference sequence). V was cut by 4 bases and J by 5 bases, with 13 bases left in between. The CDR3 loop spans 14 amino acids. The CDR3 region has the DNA TGTGCCAGCAGCCTGGCAGGGTTCGATCAGCCCCAGCATTTT. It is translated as CASSLAGFDQPQHF.

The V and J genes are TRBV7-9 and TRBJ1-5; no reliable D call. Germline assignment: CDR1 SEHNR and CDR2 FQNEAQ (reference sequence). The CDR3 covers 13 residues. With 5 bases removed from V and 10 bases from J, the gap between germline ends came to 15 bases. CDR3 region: CASSPAGFGPQHF. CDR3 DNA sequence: TGTGCCAGCAGCCCTGCTGGTTTCGGTCCCCAGCATTTT.

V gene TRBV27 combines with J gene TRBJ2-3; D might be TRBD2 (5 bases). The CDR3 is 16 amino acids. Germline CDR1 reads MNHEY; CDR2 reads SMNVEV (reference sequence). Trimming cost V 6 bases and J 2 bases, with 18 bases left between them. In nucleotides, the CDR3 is TGTGCCAGCAGCCCAAGTCCCACGGGGAACACAGATACGCAGTATTTT. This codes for CASSPSPTGNTDTQYF.

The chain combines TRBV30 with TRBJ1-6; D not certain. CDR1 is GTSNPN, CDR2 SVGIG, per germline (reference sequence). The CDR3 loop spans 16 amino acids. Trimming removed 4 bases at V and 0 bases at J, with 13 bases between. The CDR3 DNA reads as TGTGCCTGGACCCGGGAGGCCAGCTCCTATAATTCACCCCTCCACTTT. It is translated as CAWTREASSYNSPLHF.

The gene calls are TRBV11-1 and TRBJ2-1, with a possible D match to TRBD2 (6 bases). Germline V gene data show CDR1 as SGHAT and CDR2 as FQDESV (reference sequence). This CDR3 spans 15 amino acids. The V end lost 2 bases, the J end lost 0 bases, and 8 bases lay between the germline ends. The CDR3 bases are TGTGCCAGCAGCTTACGGAGGGACTCCTACAATGAGCAGTTCTTC. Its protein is CASSLRRDSYNEQFF. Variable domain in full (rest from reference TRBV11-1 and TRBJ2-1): EAEVAQSPRYKITEKSQAVAFWCDPISGHATLYWYRQILGQGPELLVQFQDESVVDDSQLPKDRFSAERLKGVDSTLKIQPAELGDSAMYLCASSLRRDSYNEQFFGPGTRLTVL.

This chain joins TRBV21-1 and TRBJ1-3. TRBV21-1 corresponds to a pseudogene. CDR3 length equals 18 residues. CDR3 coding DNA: TGTGCCAGCAGCAAAGCGATCGGAGGGCTGGGTCCTGGAAACACCATATATTTT. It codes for CASSKAIGGLGPGNTIYF.

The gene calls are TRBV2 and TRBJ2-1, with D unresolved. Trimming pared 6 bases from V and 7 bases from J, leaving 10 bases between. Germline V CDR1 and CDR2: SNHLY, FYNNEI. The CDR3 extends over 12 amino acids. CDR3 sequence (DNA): TGTGCCAGCAGCCTACAGTTTAATGAGCAGTTCTTC. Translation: CASSLQFNEQFF. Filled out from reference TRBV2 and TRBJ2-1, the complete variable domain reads EPEVTQTPSHQVTQMGQEVILRCVPISNHLYFYWYRQILGQKVEFLVSFYNNEISEKSEIFDDQFSVERPDGSNFTLKIRSTKLEDSAMYFCASSLQFNEQFFGPGTRLTVL.

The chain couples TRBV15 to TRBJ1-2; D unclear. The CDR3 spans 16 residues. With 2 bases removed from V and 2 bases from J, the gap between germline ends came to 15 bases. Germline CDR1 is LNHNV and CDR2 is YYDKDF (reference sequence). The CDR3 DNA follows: TGTGCCACCAGCAGAACCTTCGGTGCCCTGAACTATGGCTACACCTTC. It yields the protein CATSRTFGALNYGYTF.